The clone carrying this TCR beta chain was seen more than once but under ten times. The data were produced by immunoSEQ multiplex PCR, yet TCRdb's version contains in-frame clones alone and is incomplete. This sample has 35,000 to 55,000 clones, with roughly 80% found just once. The data originate from a study of PD-L1 blockade in urothelial cancer. This CDR3 is 14 amino acids long. Germline loops: CDR1 SEHNR, CDR2 FQNEAQ (reference sequence). V lost 5 bases and J lost 3; bases outside the gene matches: 5. The chain employs TRBV7-9 and TRBJ1-1; 8 bases are a match to TRBD1. This specimen consisted of PBMCs, obtained around atezolizumab (anti-PD-L1) treatment. The TCR comes from a man between 70 and 80 years old with urothelial cancer. CDR3 region: CASSIGQGDTEAFF. CDR3 sequence (DNA): TGTGCCAGCAGCATCGGACAGGGTGACACTGAAGCTTTCTTT.